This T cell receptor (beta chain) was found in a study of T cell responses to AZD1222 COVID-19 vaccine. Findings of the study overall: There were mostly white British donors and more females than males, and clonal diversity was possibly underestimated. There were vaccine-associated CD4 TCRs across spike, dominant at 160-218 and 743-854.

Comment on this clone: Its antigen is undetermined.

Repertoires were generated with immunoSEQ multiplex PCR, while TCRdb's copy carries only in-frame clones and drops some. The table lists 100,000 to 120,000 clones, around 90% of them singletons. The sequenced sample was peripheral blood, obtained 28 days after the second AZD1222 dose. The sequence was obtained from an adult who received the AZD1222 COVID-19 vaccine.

CDR3 sequence reads: CAIQRAEYNEQFF. CDR3 DNA sequence: TGTGCCATACAGCGGGCCGAATACAATGAGCAGTTCTTC. The rearrangement uses TRBV12-3 or TRBV12-4 and TRBJ2-1; possibly TRBD2 for D (6 bases). V was trimmed by 10 bases and J by 4 bases, leaving 14 bases between them. The CDR3 totals 13 residues.